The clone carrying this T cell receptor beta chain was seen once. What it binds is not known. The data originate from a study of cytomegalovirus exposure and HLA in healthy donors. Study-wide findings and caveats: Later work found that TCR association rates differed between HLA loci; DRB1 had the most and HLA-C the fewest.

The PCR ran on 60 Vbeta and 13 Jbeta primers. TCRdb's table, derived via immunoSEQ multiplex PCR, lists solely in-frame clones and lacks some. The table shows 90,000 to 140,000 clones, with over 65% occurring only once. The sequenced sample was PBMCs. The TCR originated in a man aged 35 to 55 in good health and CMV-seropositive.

CDR3 sequence reads: CASSLVGLENTGELFF. For the CDR3, the DNA is TGTGCCAGCAGCTTGGTGGGACTGGAGAACACCGGGGAGCTGTTTTTT. The V gene is TRBV5-6, the J gene TRBJ2-2, with a weak D call TRBD2 (6 bases). Germline V gene lookup returns CDR1 SGHDT and CDR2 YYEEEE. V lost 0 bases and J 1 base, leaving 10 bases between the germline ends. The CDR3 is 16 residues long.